What follows are 5 T cell receptor beta chains derived from one specimen sequenced in a study of cytomegalovirus exposure and HLA in healthy donors. Produced via immunoSEQ multiplex PCR; TCRdb's table is partial and in-frame only. The sample lists roughly 80,000 clones, 94% occurring once. Sequenced sample: PBMCs. These TCRs come from a woman younger than 30 in good health and CMV-seronegative.

The V and J genes are TRBV25-1 and TRBJ1-1; no firm D call. Germline V gene sequence: CDR1 MGHDK, CDR2 SYGVNS. The length of the CDR3 is 15 residues. The V end was cut by 0 bases, the J end by 3 bases, with 11 bases between. The CDR3 coding sequence is TGTGCCAGCAGTGAATACCCTCGGCAGGACACTGAAGCTTTCTTT. This translates into CASSEYPRQDTEAFF.

V usage is TRBV9 and J usage is TRBJ2-7; 12 positions match TRBD2. This CDR3 contains 14 residues. Germline lookup yields CDR1 SGDLS and CDR2 YYNGEE. With 4 bases clipped from V and 4 bases from J, the junction kept 3 bases outside the gene matches. Written as DNA, the CDR3 is TGTGCCAGCAGCAGGGGGACTAGCGGGTACGAGCAGTACTTC. This codes for CASSRGTSGYEQYF.

Here the CDR3 DNA reads TGTGCCAGTGGGACAGGGGTGGAAACTGAAGCTTTCTTT. It specifies CASGTGVETEAFF. This chain uses TRBV19 with TRBJ1-1, with 10 bases identical to TRBD1. The J segment lost 5 bases and the V segment lost 8 bases, leaving 5 bases of the junction unmatched. This CDR3 is 13 amino acids long. Germline V lookup: CDR1 LNHDA, CDR2 SQIVND (reference sequence).

This chain uses TRBV28 with TRBJ2-5, with 7 bases matching TRBD1. V dropped 6 bases and J dropped 5; count of bases not matched to a gene: 3. Germline-derived CDR1 and CDR2 are MDHEN and SYDVKM. The CDR3 length is 12 residues. The CDR3, as DNA: TGTGCCAGCAGGGGCAGGGGGGAGACCCAGTACTTC. Translating gives CASRGRGETQYF.

This clone came up a few times. V gene TRBV2 combines with J gene TRBJ2-5; 13 bases fit TRBD2. The CDR3 spans 15 residues. Trimming cost V 6 bases and J 4 bases; bases outside gene matches: 5. Looked up from germline, CDR1 is SNHLY and CDR2 is FYNNEI. CDR3 in amino acids: CASRLAGGPAETQYF. The CDR3 DNA follows: TGTGCCAGCAGACTAGCGGGAGGGCCGGCAGAGACCCAGTACTTC. The full variable domain, completed using reference TRBV2 and TRBJ2-5, is EPEVTQTPSHQVTQMGQEVILRCVPISNHLYFYWYRQILGQKVEFLVSFYNNEISEKSEIFDDQFSVERPDGSNFTLKIRSTKLEDSAMYFCASRLAGGPAETQYFGPGTRLLVL.